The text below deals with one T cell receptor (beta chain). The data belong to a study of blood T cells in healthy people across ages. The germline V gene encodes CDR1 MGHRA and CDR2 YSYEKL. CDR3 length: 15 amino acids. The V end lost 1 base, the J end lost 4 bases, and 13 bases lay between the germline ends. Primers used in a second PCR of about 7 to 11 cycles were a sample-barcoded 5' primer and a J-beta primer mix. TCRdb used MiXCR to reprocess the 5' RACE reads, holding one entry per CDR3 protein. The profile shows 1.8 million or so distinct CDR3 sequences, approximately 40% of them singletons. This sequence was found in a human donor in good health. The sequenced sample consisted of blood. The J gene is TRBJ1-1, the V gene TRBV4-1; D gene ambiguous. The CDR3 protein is CASSQVRELTTEAFF. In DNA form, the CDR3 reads TGCGCCAGCAGCCAAGTTAGGGAGTTGACCACTGAAGCTTTCTTT.